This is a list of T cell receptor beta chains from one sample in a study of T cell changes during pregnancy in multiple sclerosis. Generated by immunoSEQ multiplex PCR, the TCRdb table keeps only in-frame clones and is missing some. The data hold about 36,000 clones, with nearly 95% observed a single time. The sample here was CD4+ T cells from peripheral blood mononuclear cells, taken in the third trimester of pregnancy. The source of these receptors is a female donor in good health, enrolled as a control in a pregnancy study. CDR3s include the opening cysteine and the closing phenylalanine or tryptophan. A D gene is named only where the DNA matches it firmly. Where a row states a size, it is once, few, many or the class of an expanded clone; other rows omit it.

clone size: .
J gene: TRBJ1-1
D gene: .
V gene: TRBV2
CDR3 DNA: TGTGCCAGCAGATACAGGGTCCCGAACACTGAAGCTTTCTTT
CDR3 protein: CASRYRVPNTEAFF

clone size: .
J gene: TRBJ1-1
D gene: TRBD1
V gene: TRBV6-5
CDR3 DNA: TGTGCCAGCAGTTCCGGTGGACAGGGGGCTTTCTTT
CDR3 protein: CASSSGGQGAFF

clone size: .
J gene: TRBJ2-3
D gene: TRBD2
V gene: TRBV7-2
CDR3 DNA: TGTGCCAGCAGCTTTCTAGCGGGGGGAGGAAGAGATACGCAGTATTTT
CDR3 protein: CASSFLAGGGRDTQYF

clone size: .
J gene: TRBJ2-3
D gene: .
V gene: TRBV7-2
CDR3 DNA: TGTGCCAGCAGCGGGAAGAGGGTTAGCACAGATACGCAGTATTTT
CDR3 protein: CASSGKRVSTDTQYF

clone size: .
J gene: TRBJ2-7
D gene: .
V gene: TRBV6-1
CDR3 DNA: TGTGGCCAGGGGTCAGCGTTCAACGAGCAGTACTTC
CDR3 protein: CGQGSAFNEQYF

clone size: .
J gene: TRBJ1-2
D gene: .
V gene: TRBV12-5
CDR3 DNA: TGTGCTAGTGGTTTAGTAGGGGGCTATGGCTACACCTTC
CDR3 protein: CASGLVGGYGYTF

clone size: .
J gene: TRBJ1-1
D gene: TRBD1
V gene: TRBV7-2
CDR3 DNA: TGTGCCAGCAGCTTGGCAGGGGGCCGGAACACTGAAGCTTTCTTT
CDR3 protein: CASSLAGGRNTEAFF

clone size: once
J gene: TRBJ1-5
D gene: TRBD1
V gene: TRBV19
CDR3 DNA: TGTGCCAGTACCCGGGACAGGGCCATCAATCAGCCCCAGCATTTT
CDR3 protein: CASTRDRAINQPQHF

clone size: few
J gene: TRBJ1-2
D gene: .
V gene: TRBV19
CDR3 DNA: TGTGCCAGTAGTCCCTACTTCTCAGGGGCTGCTAACTATGGCTACACCTTC
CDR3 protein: CASSPYFSGAANYGYTF

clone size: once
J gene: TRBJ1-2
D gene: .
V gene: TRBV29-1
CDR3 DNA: TGCAGCACCCGCACCCCGGGGGGGGGTTCTTATGGCTACACCTTC
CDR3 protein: CSTRTPGGGSYGYTF

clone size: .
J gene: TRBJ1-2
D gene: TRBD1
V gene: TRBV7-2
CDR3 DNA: TGTGCCAGCAGTTTACAGGGGGCGCCTGGCTACACCTTC
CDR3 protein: CASSLQGAPGYTF

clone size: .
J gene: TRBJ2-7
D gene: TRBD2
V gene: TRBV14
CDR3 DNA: TGTGCCAGCAGCCAAGAGTCTAGCGGGCACCACGAGCAGTACTTC
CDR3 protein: CASSQESSGHHEQYF

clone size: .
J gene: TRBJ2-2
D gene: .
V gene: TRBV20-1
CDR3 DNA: TGCAGTGCCTTGAACACCGGGGAGCTGTTTTTT
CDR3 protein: CSALNTGELFF

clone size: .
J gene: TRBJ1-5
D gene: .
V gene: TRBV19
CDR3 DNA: TGTGCCAGTACCGCAGGGTCGGAAACCTATCAGCCCCAGCATTTT
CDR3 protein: CASTAGSETYQPQHF

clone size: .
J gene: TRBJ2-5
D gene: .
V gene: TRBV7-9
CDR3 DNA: TGTGCCAGCAGCTTAGTACTAGCAGGGGGAAGTCAAGAGACCCAGTACTTC
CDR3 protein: CASSLVLAGGSQETQYF

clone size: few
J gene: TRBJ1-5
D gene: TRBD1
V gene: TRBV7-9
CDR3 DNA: TGTGCCAGCAGTTCCGGGACAGGGGATTTCCAGCCCCAGCATTTT
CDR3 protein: CASSSGTGDFQPQHF

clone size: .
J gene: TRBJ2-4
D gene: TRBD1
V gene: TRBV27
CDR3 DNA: TGTGCCATCCAGGACAGGGCTAAAAACATTCAGTACTTC
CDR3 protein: CAIQDRAKNIQYF

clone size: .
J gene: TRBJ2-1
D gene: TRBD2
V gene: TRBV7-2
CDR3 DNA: TGTGCCAGCAGCCTCCTGGCGGGGGTCAATGAGCAGTTCTTC
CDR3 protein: CASSLLAGVNEQFF

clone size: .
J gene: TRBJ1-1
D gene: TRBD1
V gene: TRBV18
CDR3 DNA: TGTGCCAGCTCACAAGACAGGGGTACTGAAGCTTTCTTT
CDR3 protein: CASSQDRGTEAFF

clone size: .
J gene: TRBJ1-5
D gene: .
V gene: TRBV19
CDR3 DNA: TGTGCCAGTAGCCGGTCCGCGGGGTCGGCAGGTCAGCCCCAGCATTTT
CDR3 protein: CASSRSAGSAGQPQHF

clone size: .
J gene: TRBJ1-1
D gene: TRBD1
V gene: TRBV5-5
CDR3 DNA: TGTGCCAGCAGCTTGGTACTTGTAACGACAGGGGGAGAAGCTTTCTTT
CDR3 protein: CASSLVLVTTGGEAFF

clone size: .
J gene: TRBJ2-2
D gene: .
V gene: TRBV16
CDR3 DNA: TGTGCCAGCAGCCAATCGTTAGTGGACACCGGGGAGCTGTTTTTT
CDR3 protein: CASSQSLVDTGELFF

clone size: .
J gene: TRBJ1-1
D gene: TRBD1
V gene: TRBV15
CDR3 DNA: TGTGCCACCAGCAGAGACTGGACAGGAATGAACACTGAAGCTTTCTTT
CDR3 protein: CATSRDWTGMNTEAFF

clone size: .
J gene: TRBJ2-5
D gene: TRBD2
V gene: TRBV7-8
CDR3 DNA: TGTGCCAGCAGCCCGAGGACTAGCAGGGAGACCCAGTACTTC
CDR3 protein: CASSPRTSRETQYF

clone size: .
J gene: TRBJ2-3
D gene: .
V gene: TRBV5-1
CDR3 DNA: TGCGCCAGCAGCTTGGGGACTGGAGATACGCAGTATTTT
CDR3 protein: CASSLGTGDTQYF

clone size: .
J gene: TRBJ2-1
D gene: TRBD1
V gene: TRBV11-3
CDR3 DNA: TGTGCCAGCAGCTTAGGGGGACAGTTTTCCAATGAGCAGTTCTTC
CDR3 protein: CASSLGGQFSNEQFF

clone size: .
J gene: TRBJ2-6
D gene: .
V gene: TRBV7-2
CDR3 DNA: TGTGCCAGCAGCTTTGGGGGCGCTGGGGCCAACGTCCTGACTTTC
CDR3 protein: CASSFGGAGANVLTF

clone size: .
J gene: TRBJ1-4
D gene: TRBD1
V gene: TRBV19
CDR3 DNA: TGTGCCAGTAGTAGGGCAGGGGGCGACGAAAAACTGTTTTTT
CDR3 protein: CASSRAGGDEKLFF

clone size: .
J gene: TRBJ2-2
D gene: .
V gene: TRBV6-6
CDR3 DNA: TGTGCCAGCACGGTCCGGGGTAACGGGGAGCTGTTTTTT
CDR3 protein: CASTVRGNGELFF

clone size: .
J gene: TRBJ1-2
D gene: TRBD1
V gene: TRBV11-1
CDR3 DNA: TGTGCCAGCAGCCCAGGGGACAGACAAAGCTATGGCTACACCTTC
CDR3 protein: CASSPGDRQSYGYTF

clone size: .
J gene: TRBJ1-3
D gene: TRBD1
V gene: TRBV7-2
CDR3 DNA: TGTGCCAGCAGCTTAGGCAGGGGGGACACCATATATTTT
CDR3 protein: CASSLGRGDTIYF

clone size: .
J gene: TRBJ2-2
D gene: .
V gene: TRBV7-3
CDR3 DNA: TGTGCCAGCAGCTCTAACAGGGACACCGGGGAGCTGTTTTTT
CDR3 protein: CASSSNRDTGELFF

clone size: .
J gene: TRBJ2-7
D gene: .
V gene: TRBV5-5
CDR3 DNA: TGTGCCAGCAGCCGGACAGCAGACCACCACGAGCAGTACTTC
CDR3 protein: CASSRTADHHEQYF

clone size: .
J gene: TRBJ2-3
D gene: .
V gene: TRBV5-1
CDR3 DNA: TGCGCCAGCAGCTTGGGGGGCCTTGGTTACACAGATACGCAGTATTTT
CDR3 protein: CASSLGGLGYTDTQYF

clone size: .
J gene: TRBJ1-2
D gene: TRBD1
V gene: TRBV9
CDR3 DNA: TGTGCCAGCAGCGGCAGGGGGAACTATGGCTACACCTTC
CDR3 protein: CASSGRGNYGYTF